The 5 T cell receptor beta chains below come from one sample, sequenced in a study of PD-L1 blockade in urothelial cancer (TCRdb year 2017). In the paper's terms, the time point label means: pretreatment peripheral blood. Preparation of the library involved the immunoSEQ multiplex PCR assay. TCRdb re-hosts the immuneACCESS table, in-frame sequences only. Its copies lack some clones; in the studies checked, an unresolved V gene accounts for under half of them, and the cause for the rest is not known. The sample profile shows about 47,000 clones; approximately 80% of them were found once. The biggest ten clones account for around 15% of the sample. The sequencing here drew on PBMCs, taken around atezolizumab (anti-PD-L1) treatment. These receptors came from a man aged 60 to 75 with urothelial cancer.

The chain uses TRBV5-1 and TRBJ2-7, with a weak D call TRBD1 (6 bases). This CDR3 contains 15 residues. CDR1 and CDR2 from the germline V gene are SGHRS and YFSETQ. Trimming stripped 1 base from V and 7 bases from J, with 18 bases between. The chain's CDR3 is CASSLLTGLSWEQYF. The CDR3 bases are TGCGCCAGCAGCTTGTTGACAGGCCTCTCCTGGGAGCAGTACTTC.

The rearrangement uses TRBV7-9 and TRBJ1-2; perhaps TRBD1 as D (5 bases). V lost 2 bases and J lost 4, with 11 bases in between. In germline, CDR1 is SEHNR, CDR2 FQNEAQ (reference sequence). The CDR3 loop spans 14 amino acids. CDR3: CASSLIGQGYGYTF. The CDR3, as DNA: TGTGCCAGCAGCTTAATAGGGCAGGGCTATGGCTACACCTTC.

This rearrangement joins TRBV30 to TRBJ1-1, with TRBD1 matching over 9 bases. CDR1 is GTSNPN and CDR2 is SVGIG in the germline V gene (reference sequence). This CDR3 has 15 amino acids. V shed 4 bases, J shed 0 bases, and the junction held 6 bases outside the gene matches. The CDR3 loop reads CAWNRGRRMNTEAFF. The DNA of the CDR3 is TGTGCCTGGAACAGGGGGCGTCGAATGAACACTGAAGCTTTCTTT.

The chain combines TRBV28 with TRBJ1-1, with unresolved D. Germline CDR1 is MDHEN and CDR2 is SYDVKM. The germline V and J ends were trimmed by 3 bases and 5 bases, with 16 bases remaining between them. This CDR3 comprises 15 residues. DNA for the CDR3: TGTGCCAGCAGTTTTCCGGGGTACTCGGGGACTGAAGCTTTCTTT. Its protein is CASSFPGYSGTEAFF.

V and J are TRBV30 and TRBJ2-1; maybe TRBD2 (6 bases). The CDR3 runs 15 residues. V lost 5 bases to trimming and J lost 6 bases, with 20 bases between them. The V gene's germline CDR1 is GTSNPN and CDR2 SVGIG (reference sequence). This chain's CDR3 is CAWVGVAGRLNEQFF. DNA for the CDR3: TGTGCCTGGGTCGGTGTGGCGGGGCGACTCAATGAGCAGTTCTTC.